The sequence of this TCR beta chain was determined in a study of cytomegalovirus exposure and HLA in healthy donors. The overall study: According to later analysis, the same platform produced the roughly 130 validation and 666 first-cohort repertoires. Study-level results: Researchers reported that a few CMV-associated chains were confirmed in vitro as CMV antigen-specific. Cytomegalovirus status was reportedly diagnosed by the classifier with high specificity and sensitivity. Listed as cytomegalovirus-associated were 164 TCR beta chains.

Notes on this clone: Its antigen is still unknown.

Sequencing used immunoSEQ multiplex PCR; TCRdb keeps in-frame clones, though not all of them. This sample has tens of thousands of clones, with 96% found just once. The germline V gene has CDR1 SGHRS and CDR2 YFSETQ. V lost 7 bases to trimming and J lost 0 bases; unmatched junction nucleotides: 6. This CDR3 is 14 amino acids long. The sample taken for sequencing was PBMCs. This chain connects TRBV5-1 to TRBJ1-1; 7 nucleotides match TRBD1. The sequence was obtained from a woman aged 18-29 years in good health and CMV-seropositive. The CDR3 loop reads CASRPGGMNTEAFF. The CDR3 nucleotides read TGCGCCAGCCGTCCAGGGGGGATGAACACTGAAGCTTTCTTT.